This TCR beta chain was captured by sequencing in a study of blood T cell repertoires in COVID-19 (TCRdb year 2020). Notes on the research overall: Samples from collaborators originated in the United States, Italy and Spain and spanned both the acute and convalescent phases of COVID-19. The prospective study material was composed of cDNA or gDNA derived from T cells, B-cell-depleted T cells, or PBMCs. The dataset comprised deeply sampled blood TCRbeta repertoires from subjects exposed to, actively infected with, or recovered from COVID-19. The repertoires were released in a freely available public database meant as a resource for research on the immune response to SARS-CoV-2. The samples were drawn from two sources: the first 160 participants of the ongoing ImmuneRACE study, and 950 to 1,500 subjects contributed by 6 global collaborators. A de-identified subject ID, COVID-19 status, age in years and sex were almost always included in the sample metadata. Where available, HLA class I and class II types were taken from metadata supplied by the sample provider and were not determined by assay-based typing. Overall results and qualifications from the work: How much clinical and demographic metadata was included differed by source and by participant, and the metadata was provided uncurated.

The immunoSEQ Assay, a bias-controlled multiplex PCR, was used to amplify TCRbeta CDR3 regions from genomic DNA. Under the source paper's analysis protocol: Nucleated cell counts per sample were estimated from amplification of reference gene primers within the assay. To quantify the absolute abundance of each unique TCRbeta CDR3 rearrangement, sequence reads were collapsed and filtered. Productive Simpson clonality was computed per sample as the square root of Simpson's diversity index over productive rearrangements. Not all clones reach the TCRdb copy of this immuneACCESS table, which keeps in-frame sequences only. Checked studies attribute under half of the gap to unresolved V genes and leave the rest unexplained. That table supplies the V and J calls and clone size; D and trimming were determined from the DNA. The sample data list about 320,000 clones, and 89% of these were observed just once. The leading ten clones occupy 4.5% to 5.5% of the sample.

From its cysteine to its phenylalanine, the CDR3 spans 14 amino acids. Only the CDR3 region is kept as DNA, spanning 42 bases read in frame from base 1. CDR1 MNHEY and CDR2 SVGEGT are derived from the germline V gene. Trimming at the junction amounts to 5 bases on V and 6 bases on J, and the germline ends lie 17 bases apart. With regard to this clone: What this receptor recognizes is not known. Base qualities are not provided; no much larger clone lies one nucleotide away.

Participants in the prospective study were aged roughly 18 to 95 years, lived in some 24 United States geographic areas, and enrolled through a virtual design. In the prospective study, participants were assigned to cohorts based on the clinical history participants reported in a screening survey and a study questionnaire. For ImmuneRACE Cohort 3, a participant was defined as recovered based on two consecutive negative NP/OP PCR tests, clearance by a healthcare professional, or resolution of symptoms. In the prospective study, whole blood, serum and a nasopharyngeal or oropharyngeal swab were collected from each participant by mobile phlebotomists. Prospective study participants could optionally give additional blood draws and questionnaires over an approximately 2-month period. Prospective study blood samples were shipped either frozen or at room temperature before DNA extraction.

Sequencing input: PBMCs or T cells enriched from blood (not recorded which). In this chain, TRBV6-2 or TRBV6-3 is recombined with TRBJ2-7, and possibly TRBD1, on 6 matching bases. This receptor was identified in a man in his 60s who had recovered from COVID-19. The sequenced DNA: TGTGCCAGCAGTCGACGACAGACAGGTATCGAGCAGTACTTC. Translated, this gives CASSRRQTGIEQYF.